A selection of T cell receptor beta chains follows, all from one sample in a study of T cells in localized non-small cell lung cancer. This table comes from immunoSEQ multiplex PCR, and its TCRdb copy is limited to in-frame clones, with some not included. The data hold 41,000 or so clones, with 88% observed a single time. The sequencing here drew on peripheral blood, taken before any cancer treatment. These receptors originate from a female donor older than 55 with stage I squamous cell lung carcinoma. Both conserved end residues are part of each CDR3. D genes are given only for firm matches. Clone size is given for some rows only: seen once, a few or many times, or a class if the clone is expanded.

J: TRBJ1-1; D: NA; size: NA; V: TRBV5-1; DNA: TGCGCCAGCAGCCTGGGGTTGAACACTGAAGCTTTCTTT; CDR3: CASSLGLNTEAFF
J: TRBJ1-1; D: NA; size: NA; V: TRBV20-1; DNA: TGCACCCCGACACAGGGCACTGAAGCTTTCTTT; CDR3: CTPTQGTEAFF
J: TRBJ2-7; D: NA; size: NA; V: TRBV9; DNA: TGTGCCAGCAGCGCCGACAGCTCCTACGAGCAGTACTTC; CDR3: CASSADSSYEQYF
J: TRBJ2-1; D: TRBD2; size: NA; V: TRBV6-5; DNA: TGTGCCAGCAGTTACTCCCTACGGGAGGGCCATAAGTTCTTC; CDR3: CASSYSLREGHKFF
J: TRBJ2-1; D: TRBD2; size: NA; V: TRBV10-1; DNA: TGCGCCAGCAGCTTGACTAGCGGGAGTGGTCCCTACAATGAGCAGTTCTTC; CDR3: CASSLTSGSGPYNEQFF
J: TRBJ2-7; D: NA; size: NA; V: TRBV7-6; DNA: TGTGCCAGCAGCGACCACCGGGACGGACCCTACGAGCAGTACTTC; CDR3: CASSDHRDGPYEQYF
J: TRBJ2-1; D: NA; size: NA; V: TRBV6-5; DNA: TGTGCCAGCAGCCCCCCGAGAAGATACAATGAGCAGTTCTTC; CDR3: CASSPPRRYNEQFF
J: TRBJ1-5; D: NA; size: NA; V: TRBV13; DNA: TGTGCCAGCAGCCTGGGACACCAGAGCAATCAGCCCCAGCATTTT; CDR3: CASSLGHQSNQPQHF
J: TRBJ1-1; D: NA; size: NA; V: TRBV30; DNA: TGTGCCTGGGCAAGGGGGACCCAGAACACTGAAGCTTTCTTT; CDR3: CAWARGTQNTEAFF
J: TRBJ2-3; D: NA; size: NA; V: TRBV19; DNA: TGTGCCAGTAGTGGGGACTTTCCGGATACGCAGTATTTT; CDR3: CASSGDFPDTQYF
J: TRBJ2-7; D: TRBD2; size: NA; V: TRBV7-2; DNA: TGTGCCAGCAGCAGGACTAGCGGGGTTACCTACGAGCAGTACTTC; CDR3: CASSRTSGVTYEQYF
J: TRBJ2-2; D: NA; size: NA; V: TRBV6-4; DNA: TGTGCCAGCAGTCGGGACACCGGGGAGCTGTTTTTT; CDR3: CASSRDTGELFF
J: TRBJ2-7; D: NA; size: NA; V: TRBV11-2; DNA: TGTGCCAGCAGCTTAGCTAGCGCACACGAGCAGTACTTC; CDR3: CASSLASAHEQYF
J: TRBJ2-7; D: NA; size: NA; V: TRBV5-6; DNA: TGTGCCAGCAGTTTTTGGCCCGGGGTGGACGAGCAGTACTTC; CDR3: CASSFWPGVDEQYF
J: TRBJ2-1; D: NA; size: NA; V: TRBV30; DNA: TGTGCCTGGAGGCGATACAATGAGCAGTTCTTC; CDR3: CAWRRYNEQFF
J: TRBJ2-5; D: NA; size: few; V: TRBV11-2; DNA: TGTGCCAGCAGCTTAGGGACGGGGGTCGGAGAGACCCAGTACTTC; CDR3: CASSLGTGVGETQYF
J: TRBJ2-1; D: TRBD1; size: NA; V: TRBV27; DNA: TGTGCCAGCAGTTTATGGTTGTCAGGGGGTGGCAATGAGCAGTTCTTC; CDR3: CASSLWLSGGGNEQFF
J: TRBJ1-2; D: TRBD1; size: NA; V: TRBV18; DNA: TGTGCCAGCTCACCACGTGGGACAGATCTGGATGGCTACACCTTC; CDR3: CASSPRGTDLDGYTF
J: TRBJ1-5; D: NA; size: NA; V: TRBV18; DNA: TGTGCCAGCTCACCCCCGACAGGCCTTCAGCCCCAGCATTTT; CDR3: CASSPPTGLQPQHF
J: TRBJ1-5; D: NA; size: NA; V: TRBV6-5; DNA: TGTGCCAGCAGTTATAGGCAGGGCAATCAGCCCCAGCATTTT; CDR3: CASSYRQGNQPQHF
J: TRBJ2-2; D: TRBD2; size: NA; V: TRBV7-6; DNA: TGTGCCAGCAGCTTGACTAGAGGCCTAGCGGGGAACACCGGGGAGCTGTTTTTT; CDR3: CASSLTRGLAGNTGELFF
J: TRBJ2-1; D: TRBD2; size: once; V: TRBV10-2; DNA: TGCGCCAGCATGGGGCAGGGACTAGCGGGAGGGTCCGAGCAGTTCTTC; CDR3: CASMGQGLAGGSEQFF
J: TRBJ2-1; D: TRBD2; size: NA; V: TRBV19; DNA: TGTGCCAGTAGTATCTCTAGCGGCTACAATGAGCAGTTCTTC; CDR3: CASSISSGYNEQFF
J: TRBJ2-1; D: NA; size: few; V: TRBV6-1; DNA: TGTGCCAGCACTGAGACTACCTTCCTCGGTGAGCAGTTCTTC; CDR3: CASTETTFLGEQFF
J: TRBJ1-2; D: NA; size: once; V: TRBV19; DNA: TGTGCCAGTAGGAACAGGGAGGACTATGGCTACACCTTC; CDR3: CASRNREDYGYTF
J: TRBJ2-5; D: NA; size: NA; V: TRBV7-8; DNA: TGTGCCAGCAGCTTAGTACGACGCGCTGAAGAGACCCAGTACTTC; CDR3: CASSLVRRAEETQYF
J: TRBJ2-1; D: TRBD2; size: NA; V: TRBV9; DNA: TGTGCCAGCGCAACTTTAGCGGGAGAGTCCTACAATGAGCAGTTCTTC; CDR3: CASATLAGESYNEQFF
J: TRBJ2-3; D: NA; size: NA; V: TRBV7-2; DNA: TGTGCCAGCAGCTTAGAGGGAGATACGCAGTATTTT; CDR3: CASSLEGDTQYF
J: TRBJ1-2; D: NA; size: once; V: TRBV18; DNA: TGTGCCAGCTCACCTACGGCGCTCGATCCAGGTTATGGCTACACCTTC; CDR3: CASSPTALDPGYGYTF
J: TRBJ2-3; D: NA; size: NA; V: TRBV4-3; DNA: TGCGCCAGCAGCCAAGTCTGGGGGTGGTGGACAGATACGCAGTATTTT; CDR3: CASSQVWGWWTDTQYF
J: TRBJ1-2; D: TRBD1; size: NA; V: TRBV19; DNA: TGTGCCAGTAGTACCGAGACAGGGGGCAGAATCCCCCGTTATGGCTACACCTTC; CDR3: CASSTETGGRIPRYGYTF
J: TRBJ2-1; D: TRBD2; size: NA; V: TRBV30; DNA: TGTGCCGCAACAGGACTAGCGGATAATGAGCAGTTCTTC; CDR3: CAATGLADNEQFF
J: TRBJ2-1; D: TRBD2; size: NA; V: TRBV7-9; DNA: TGTGCCAGCAGCGTAGGGGAGGGTCGGGGAAATAATGAGCAGTTCTTC; CDR3: CASSVGEGRGNNEQFF
J: TRBJ1-1; D: NA; size: few; V: TRBV6-4; DNA: TGTGCCAGCAGGAAGACAGACGGGAACACTGAAGCTTTCTTT; CDR3: CASRKTDGNTEAFF
J: TRBJ2-3; D: NA; size: few; V: TRBV5-5; DNA: TGTGCCAGCAGCTTGTTGTGGGGTTTGGGAGATACGCAGTATTTT; CDR3: CASSLLWGLGDTQYF
J: TRBJ2-3; D: NA; size: NA; V: TRBV5-6; DNA: TGTGCCAGCAGCTTGGTACGGACCACAGATACGCAGTATTTT; CDR3: CASSLVRTTDTQYF
J: TRBJ2-2; D: NA; size: NA; V: TRBV30; DNA: TGTGCCTGGAGTAATGGACTCTTTAACACCGGGGAGCTGTTTTTT; CDR3: CAWSNGLFNTGELFF
J: TRBJ1-1; D: NA; size: NA; V: TRBV7-3; DNA: TGTGCCAGCAGCCCCCTGGGCAACACTGAAGCTTTCTTT; CDR3: CASSPLGNTEAFF
J: TRBJ2-3; D: TRBD1; size: NA; V: TRBV6-5; DNA: TGTGCCAGCAGTAGGACAGGGGGCACAGATACGCAGTATTTT; CDR3: CASSRTGGTDTQYF
J: TRBJ2-7; D: TRBD1; size: NA; V: TRBV5-1; DNA: TGCGCCAGCAGCTTGGCCAGCTCCAGCAGACAGGGCAGCTACGAGCAGTACTTC; CDR3: CASSLASSSRQGSYEQYF
J: TRBJ1-2; D: NA; size: NA; V: TRBV7-9; DNA: TGTGCCAGCAGCTTAGCCCAGGGTTCCCATGGCTACACCTTC; CDR3: CASSLAQGSHGYTF